The 30 T cell receptor beta chains below all came from one sample that was sequenced in a study of cytomegalovirus exposure and HLA in healthy donors. The PCR used 60 Vbeta and 13 Jbeta primers. The protocol was immunoSEQ multiplex PCR, while the TCRdb copy is restricted to in-frame clones and leaves out a portion. The sample has about 110,000 clones, under 80% seen once; the top ten hold under 8%. The specimen was PBMCs. The receptors were sampled from a woman aged 45-65 years in good health and CMV-seropositive.

The chain uses TRBV19 and TRBJ2-7; 7 bases agree with TRBD1. The CDR3 extends over 14 amino acids. The V and J ends lost 4 bases and 7 bases, in that order; junction bases with no gene match: 10. Germline CDR1 LNHDA, CDR2 SQIVND (reference sequence). CDR3 in DNA: TGTGCCAGTAGTACCAGGGACAGCGCTACGGAGCAGTACTTC. Its translation: CASSTRDSATEQYF.

This clone was observed a handful of times. CDR3 sequence (DNA): TGTGCCAGCAGCTTAGCGACGGGCAGGGCGGTTCCTGAAGCTTTCTTT. The encoded protein is CASSLATGRAVPEAFF. This chain links TRBV7-9 with TRBJ1-1; possible D gene TRBD1, 5 bases. In germline, CDR1 is SEHNR, CDR2 FQNEAQ (reference sequence). The CDR3 consists of 16 residues. V was trimmed by 0 bases and J by 6 bases, leaving 17 bases between them.

The V gene is TRBV21-1, the J gene TRBJ2-7; the listed D gene, TRBD1, was not tested against the DNA. TRBV21-1 is noted as a pseudogene. This CDR3 has 14 amino acids. Here the CDR3 reads CASNRNGPFYEQYF. The CDR3 DNA reads as TGTGCCAGCAACAGGAACGGCCCTTTCTACGAGCAGTACTTC.

The chain is built from TRBV2 and TRBJ1-5, with D possibly being TRBD1 (6 bases). V was shortened by 6 bases and J by 4 bases, with 16 bases between the two germline ends. CDR1 is SNHLY, CDR2 FYNNEI, per germline. This CDR3 spans 15 amino acids. The CDR3 coding sequence is TGTGCCAGCAGAGATTGGACAGCCACTAATCAGCCCCAGCATTTT. This codes for CASRDWTATNQPQHF.

J is TRBJ1-5 and V is TRBV10-3; D unclear. The germline V and J ends were trimmed by 9 bases and 3 bases, with 15 bases remaining between them. In germline, CDR1 is ENHRY, CDR2 SYGVKD. CDR3 size: 14 residues. The CDR3 coding sequence is TGTGCCATAAGAGAGGCTCTAGACAATCAGCCCCAGCATTTT. Amino acids: CAIREALDNQPQHF.

V usage is TRBV4-1 and J usage is TRBJ2-3; 10 bases are a match to TRBD2. CDR3 length equals 17 residues. The V and J ends lost 4 bases and 0 bases, in that order; junction bases with no gene match: 7. Germline CDR1 MGHRA, CDR2 YSYEKL. The CDR3 is CASSRRLAGISTDTQYF. In DNA, the CDR3 is TGCGCCAGCAGCCGCCGACTAGCGGGCATTAGCACAGATACGCAGTATTTT.

The V gene is TRBV28, the J gene TRBJ2-5; TRBD2 matches at 8 bases. Germline assignment: CDR1 MDHEN and CDR2 SYDVKM. Losses at the gene ends were 8 bases for V and 2 bases for J; bases not matched to a gene: 10. This CDR3 spans 15 amino acids. The CDR3, as DNA: TGTGCCAGCCTTACTCCGGGACTAGGACAAGAGACCCAGTACTTC. It encodes CASLTPGLGQETQYF.

V is TRBV19 and J is TRBJ1-6; 7 bases match TRBD1. Germline loops: CDR1 LNHDA, CDR2 SQIVND (reference sequence). V dropped 6 bases and J dropped 10; count of bases not matched to a gene: 18. CDR3 length: 17 residues. CDR3 DNA sequence: TGTGCCAGTAGGGCCCAATCCCAAGAGGGGGCTGTATCACCCCTCCACTTT. Translating it yields CASRAQSQEGAVSPLHF.

The chain couples TRBV5-6 to TRBJ2-2; the D gene is possibly TRBD2 (5 bases). The ends were cut back, 0 bases at V and 4 bases at J, with 13 bases in the middle. CDR1 is SGHDT and CDR2 is YYEEEE in the germline V gene. The CDR3 extends over 16 amino acids. The CDR3 region has the DNA TGTGCCAGCAGCTTGGTAGAGGGCCGCGGCACCGGGGAGCTGTTTTTT. This encodes CASSLVEGRGTGELFF.

The V gene is TRBV7-6, the J gene TRBJ2-7, with D possibly being TRBD2 (5 bases). The germline V gene has CDR1 SGHVS and CDR2 FNYEAQ. V was clipped by 5 bases and J by 2 bases, with 16 bases between them. The CDR3 length is 15 residues. The CDR3 sequence: CASSGTGFSTYEQYF. The CDR3, as DNA: TGTGCCAGCAGCGGAACGGGGTTCAGCACCTACGAGCAGTACTTC.

This clone was found once. An end of the junction differs from the germline gene, which may be a read error. The chain combines TRBV30 with TRBJ2-2; TRBD2 aligns across 9 bases. Germline CDR1 is GTSNPN and CDR2 is SVGIG (reference sequence). The CDR3 runs 17 residues. In DNA form, the CDR3 reads TGTGCCTGGAGTGTAGGTAGCGGGGGCCGGTACACCGGGGGGCTGTTTTTT. This codes for CAWSVGSGGRYTGGLFF.

The rearrangement joins TRBV5-1 to TRBJ2-1; D unresolved. V was clipped by 0 bases and J by 4 bases, with 8 bases between them. Germline-derived CDR1 and CDR2 are SGHRS and YFSETQ. This CDR3 has 14 amino acids. The CDR3 coding sequence is TGCGCCAGCAGCTTGGAGCGTGGGTACAATGAGCAGTTCTTC. Its protein product is CASSLERGYNEQFF. The whole variable domain, remainder taken from reference TRBV5-1 and TRBJ2-1, is KAGVTQTPRYLIKTRGQQVTLSCSPISGHRSVSWYQQTPGQGLQFLFEYFSETQRNKGNFPGRFSGRQFSNSRSEMNVSTLELGDSALYLCASSLERGYNEQFFGPGTRLTVL.

The rearrangement uses TRBV10-3 and TRBJ2-3; tentatively, D is TRBD1 (5 bases). V was trimmed by 8 bases and J by 4 bases, leaving 7 bases between them. Germline CDR1 and CDR2: ENHRY and SYGVKD. CDR3 size: 11 residues. CDR3 DNA sequence: TGTGCCATCGGACACCCAGATACGCAGTATTTT. Amino acids: CAIGHPDTQYF.

The rearrangement links TRBV5-1 to TRBJ1-1, with D hard to call. The CDR3 extends over 14 amino acids. Germline CDR1 reads SGHRS; CDR2 reads YFSETQ. Trimming took off 4 bases at V and 0 bases at J, with 10 bases between the two ends. The CDR3 protein is CASSVRDVNTEAFF. The CDR3 DNA reads as TGCGCCAGCAGCGTAAGAGATGTGAACACTGAAGCTTTCTTT.

In regard to this clone: The identical CDR3 is also encoded by other nucleotide sequences in the sample. The chain recombines TRBV6-5 with TRBJ2-1; TRBD2 matches 8 bases. Unmatched junction bases numbered 3, after V lost 2 bases and J lost 3 bases. The CDR3 runs 15 residues. Germline V gene data show CDR1 as MNHEY and CDR2 as SVGAGI. The CDR3 DNA reads TGTGCCAGCAGTTACGTTGCGGGGGGCTACAATGAGCAGTTCTTC. Its protein product is CASSYVAGGYNEQFF.

The chain couples TRBV27 to TRBJ2-5, with 7 positions matching TRBD1. TRBJ2-7 matches the DNA end more closely, so the J call is doubtful. CDR3 length: 15 residues. Germline assignment: CDR1 MNHEY and CDR2 SMNVEV (reference sequence). For the CDR3, the DNA is TGTGCCAGCAGTTTAAGCGACAGGGCGTCCAACGAGCAGTACTTC. Its translation is CASSLSDRASNEQYF.

The chain couples TRBV5-1 to TRBJ1-1, with D maybe TRBD1 (6 bases). Looked up from germline, CDR1 is SGHRS and CDR2 is YFSETQ. The CDR3 extends over 16 amino acids. V lost 4 bases to trimming and J lost 1 base, with 17 bases between them. The CDR3 is CASSLGGGRGNTEAFF. CDR3 DNA sequence: TGCGCCAGCAGCCTTGGGGGGGGCAGAGGGAACACTGAAGCTTTCTTT.

This clone was found once. This chain uses TRBV5-4 with TRBJ1-6, with D possibly TRBD1 on 6 matching bases. The germline V gene encodes CDR1 SGHNT and CDR2 YYREEE (reference sequence). V was cut by 4 bases and J by 4 bases, with 15 bases left in between. This CDR3 spans 16 amino acids. The CDR3, as DNA: TGTGCCAGCAGCCCGGGACATTCCGATTATAATTCACCCCTCCACTTT. Its protein product is CASSPGHSDYNSPLHF.

The rearrangement joins TRBV5-5 to TRBJ1-2; TRBD1 is a possible D gene (5 bases). Germline-derived CDR1 and CDR2 are SGHKS and YYEKEE (reference sequence). V shed 2 bases and J shed 1 base, with 6 bases lying between them. The CDR3 sequence is 13 residues long. CDR3 residues: CASSFRDNYGYTF. CDR3 coding DNA: TGTGCCAGCAGCTTCAGGGATAACTATGGCTACACCTTC.

The chain has TRBV27 and TRBJ1-2; the match to TRBD1 covers 9 bases. Losses at the gene ends were 7 bases for V and 2 bases for J; bases not matched to a gene: 8. Looked up from germline, CDR1 is MNHEY and CDR2 is SMNVEV (reference sequence). The CDR3 is 15 amino acids. In DNA form, the CDR3 reads TGTGCCAGCAACCAACAGGGGGCAGGAAACTATGGCTACACCTTC. It yields the protein CASNQQGAGNYGYTF.

The rearrangement uses TRBV19 and TRBJ2-2; 8 bases fit TRBD2. This CDR3 region has 16 residues. Trimming removed 7 bases from V and 5 bases from J; junction bases left unmatched: 12. The germline gives CDR1 LNHDA, CDR2 SQIVND (reference sequence). The CDR3 DNA sequence: TGTGCCAGTATCGCCCATAGAGGCGGGGGGACCGGGGAGCTGTTTTTT. Translating it yields CASIAHRGGGTGELFF.

V gene TRBV27 combines with J gene TRBJ1-2; D uncertain. The length of the CDR3 is 15 residues. Trimming stripped 6 bases from V and 4 bases from J, with 18 bases between. Germline loops: CDR1 MNHEY, CDR2 SMNVEV (reference sequence). CDR3: CASSNQPLTGYGYTF. In DNA, the CDR3 is TGTGCCAGCAGCAATCAACCCCTAACGGGCTATGGCTACACCTTC.

In this sample, this clone turned up once. This sequence joins TRBV7-2 and TRBJ1-2; 9 nucleotides align to TRBD1. V gave up 4 bases and J gave up 8 bases; unmatched junction bases: 8. Germline V CDR1 and CDR2: SGHTA, FQGNSA. The CDR3 has 14 residues. The CDR3, as DNA: TGTGCCAGCAGCTCTAGGACAGGGGCAGGGGGCTACACCTTC. Amino acid sequence: CASSSRTGAGGYTF. The whole variable domain, remainder taken from reference TRBV7-2 and TRBJ1-2, is GAGVSQSPSNKVTEKGKDVELRCDPISGHTALYWYRQSLGQGLEFLIYFQGNSAPDKSGLPSDRFSAERTGGSVSTLTIQRTQQEDSAVYLCASSSRTGAGGYTFGSGTRLTVV.

The V and J genes are TRBV7-2 and TRBJ1-6; the D gene is possibly TRBD1 (5 bases). This CDR3 comprises 18 residues. In germline, CDR1 is SGHTA, CDR2 FQGNSA. V dropped 1 base and J dropped 10 bases, with 23 bases sitting between them. CDR3 DNA sequence: TGTGCCAGCAGCTTAGACCTGGGCGGGGGGTACGGTGGCTCACCCCTCCACTTT. Translation: CASSLDLGGGYGGSPLHF. Based on the CDR3 plus reference TRBV7-2 and TRBJ1-6, the full variable domain is GAGVSQSPSNKVTEKGKDVELRCDPISGHTALYWYRQSLGQGLEFLIYFQGNSAPDKSGLPSDRFSAERTGGSVSTLTIQRTQQEDSAVYLCASSLDLGGGYGGSPLHFGNGTRLTVT.

The genes are TRBV25-1 and TRBJ1-4; D gene uncertain. The CDR3 has 14 amino acids. V was cut by 5 bases and J by 4 bases, with 11 bases left in between. CDR1 and CDR2 from the germline V gene are MGHDK and SYGVNS. The CDR3 region has the DNA TGTGCCAGCAGTCCGCTCGGGGTTAATGAAAAACTGTTTTTT. Translation gives CASSPLGVNEKLFF.

With respect to this clone: Other DNA sequences in this sample translate to the same CDR3. The chain employs TRBV5-8 and TRBJ1-5; 10 bases fit TRBD1. This CDR3 has 14 amino acids. Losses at the gene ends were 0 bases for V and 14 bases for J; bases not matched to a gene: 8. The germline gives CDR1 SGHTS, CDR2 YDEGEE. The CDR3 loop reads CASSLGGTGVVEHF. The CDR3 coding sequence is TGTGCCAGCAGCTTGGGGGGGACAGGGGTCGTCGAGCATTTT.

This CDR3 reads CASSLEGQGGYNEQFF. In nucleotides, the CDR3 is TGCGCCAGCAGCTTAGAGGGACAGGGGGGGTACAATGAGCAGTTCTTC. This chain joins TRBV5-1 and TRBJ2-1; TRBD1 aligns across 11 bases. Germline CDR1 reads SGHRS; CDR2 reads YFSETQ. V shed 2 bases and J 4 bases; nucleotides not matched to a gene: 5. CDR3 length: 16 amino acids.

The genes are TRBV28 and TRBJ2-7; 12 bases agree with TRBD1. V shed 1 base, J shed 5 bases, and the junction held 6 bases outside the gene matches. This CDR3 contains 16 residues. Germline CDR1 is MDHEN and CDR2 is SYDVKM. CDR3 residues: CASSLSTGTGGHEQYF. Here the CDR3 DNA reads TGTGCCAGCAGTTTATCAACCGGGACAGGGGGCCACGAGCAGTACTTC.

As regards this clone: The same CDR3 is also encoded by other DNA sequences in this sample. CDR3 nucleotide sequence: TGTGCCAGCAGCTTAGCGCGAGGCAGGGGGCGAACTGAAGCTTTCTTT. It translates to CASSLARGRGRTEAFF. V is TRBV7-9 and J is TRBJ1-1; 8 bases agree with TRBD1. This CDR3 region has 16 residues. With 0 bases clipped from V and 5 bases from J, the junction kept 8 bases outside the gene matches. In germline, CDR1 is SEHNR, CDR2 FQNEAQ (reference sequence).

This clone appeared once. The chain recombines TRBV28 with TRBJ1-5, with D perhaps TRBD1 (6 bases). Germline V gives CDR1 MDHEN, CDR2 SYDVKM. The CDR3 length is 15 residues. V was shortened by 5 bases and J by 0 bases, with 11 bases between the two germline ends. The CDR3 loop is CASSLTGISNQPQHF. Here the CDR3 DNA reads TGTGCCAGCAGTCTTACAGGGATTAGCAATCAGCCCCAGCATTTT.